These T cell receptor beta chains were read from a single sample in a study of vaccination and CD4 T cells after COVID-19. What these receptors recognize is not known. TCRdb reanalysed the PCR reads using MiXCR and keeps one entry per CDR3 protein. The table has about 12,000 distinct CDR3 sequences, around 30% seen once. The sample was CD4+ T cells from blood, cultured in vitro, taken before SARS-CoV-2 vaccination. The receptors come from a human donor who received a COVID-19 vaccine. The CDR3 runs from the conserved cysteine through the conserved F or W. Fields, in order: V gene, CDR3 length, J gene, clone size, D gene, CDR3 DNA, CDR3 protein. A D gene is named only where the DNA matches it firmly. Not every row has a clone size; where given, it reads once, few, many or a size class.

TRBV10-1	16	TRBJ2-1	-	TRBD2	TGCGCCAGCAGTGAGCGTGGGCTAGCGGGCTACAATGAGCAGTTCTTC	CASSERGLAGYNEQFF
TRBV6-1	18	TRBJ2-5	-	-	TGTGCCAGCACCGCCCGGGAGGCAGGGGGCGCCGGTCGGGAGACCCAGTACTTC	CASTAREAGGAGRETQYF
TRBV15	16	TRBJ2-1	few	-	TGTGCCACCAGCAGAGATCTTTACCGGGACTACAATGAGCAGTTCTTC	CATSRDLYRDYNEQFF
TRBV20-1	15	TRBJ2-7	-	-	TGCAGTGCTAGAGGAGGGGCGGGGAACTCCTACGAGCAGTACTTC	CSARGGAGNSYEQYF
TRBV7-8	15	TRBJ2-5	medium-sized	-	TGTGCCAGCAGCCCTACGGGCCGTTCGCAAGAGACCCAGTACTTC	CASSPTGRSQETQYF
TRBV20-1	12	TRBJ1-1	few	-	TGCAGTGCTATCTCGGACGGATTAGAAGCTTTCTTT	CSAISDGLEAFF
TRBV20-1	14	TRBJ2-7	few	-	TGCAGTGCTGGCCCGGGAGACAGGGCATACGAGCAGTACTTC	CSAGPGDRAYEQYF
TRBV5-4	15	TRBJ1-5	-	TRBD1	TGTGCCAGCAGCCCCGACAGGGGGAGGAATCAGCCCCAGCATTTT	CASSPDRGRNQPQHF
TRBV25-1	24	TRBJ1-2	-	-	-	CASSEQGRAGANVLTFGAGYGYTF
TRBV11-3	21	TRBJ2-2	few	TRBD1	TGTGCCAGCAGCTTAGAGGTCTGGGGACAGGGGGCTTCGTCGAACACCGGGGAGCTGTTTTTT	CASSLEVWGQGASSNTGELFF
TRBV6-1	14	TRBJ1-2	few	-	TGTGCCAGCAGTGAAACGCCCGGGACGGGCGGCTACACCTTC	CASSETPGTGGYTF
TRBV9	16	TRBJ2-7	-	TRBD2	TGTGCCAGCAGCGGAACTAGCGGGGCCCCTTCAAGCGAGCAGTACTTC	CASSGTSGAPSSEQYF
TRBV10-2	13	TRBJ1-1	-	TRBD1	TGCGCCAGCGGGGGACAGAAGAACACTGAAGCTTTCTTT	CASGGQKNTEAFF
TRBV18	15	TRBJ1-2	-	TRBD1	TGTGCCAGCTCTCCCCGGGACAGCGACGTATATGGCTACACCTTC	CASSPRDSDVYGYTF
TRBV7-3	15	TRBJ1-1	few	-	TGTGCCAGCAGCGACACGCCCCGGGACACACAAGAAGCTTTCTTT	CASSDTPRDTQEAFF
TRBV15	13	TRBJ2-3	few	-	TGTGCCACCAGCAGAGATCAGGATGATACGCAGTATTTT	CATSRDQDDTQYF
TRBV19	17	TRBJ1-5	-	-	TGTGCCAGTAGTCCCCTGACAGGCCAAGATAGCAATCAGCCCCAGCATTTT	CASSPLTGQDSNQPQHF
TRBV11-2	14	TRBJ1-5	-	-	TGTGCCAGCAGCCCAGAGGCAGGGACCCAGCCCCAGCATTTT	CASSPEAGTQPQHF
TRBV27	13	TRBJ2-5	few	-	TGTGCCAGCAGTTTGTGGGGGGCGCAGACCCAGTACTTC	CASSLWGAQTQYF
TRBV5-1	17	TRBJ2-2	few	TRBD1	TGCGCCAGCAGCCTAAACCGACAGGGGGCATTGACCGGGGAGCTGTTTTTT	CASSLNRQGALTGELFF
TRBV12-3/TRBV12-4	11	TRBJ2-3	few	-	TGTGCCAGCAGTTTGACTAATACGCAGTATTTT	CASSLTNTQYF
TRBV12-3/TRBV12-4	12	TRBJ1-5	-	-	TGTGCCAGCAGTTTACGGGGTCAGCCCCAGCATTTT	CASSLRGQPQHF
TRBV2	15	TRBJ1-5	few	-	TGTGCCAGCAGTGATCTGGGACGGGGCAATCAGCCCCAGCATTTT	CASSDLGRGNQPQHF
TRBV6-2/TRBV6-3	13	TRBJ2-7	-	-	TGTGCCAGCAGTTACTCTGGCTCCGGAGAGCAGTACTTC	CASSYSGSGEQYF
TRBV6-5	14	TRBJ2-2	few	-	TGTGCCAGCAGTTACCTGGGCTTGACCGGGGAGCTGTTTTTT	CASSYLGLTGELFF
TRBV6-5	17	TRBJ2-7	-	TRBD1	TGTGCCAGCAGTTACCCCCTTCGGACAGGGCAGGCCTACGAGCAGTACTTC	CASSYPLRTGQAYEQYF
TRBV12-2	12	TRBJ2-4	-	-	TGTGCAAGTCGCTTAGCGCCTGACATTCAGTACTTC	CASRLAPDIQYF
TRBV21-1	15	TRBJ1-5	medium-sized	-	-	CASSYLCGLYQPQHF
TRBV15	13	TRBJ2-5	-	TRBD2	TGTGCCACCACCGGAACGGGAGGAGAGACCCAGTACTTC	CATTGTGGETQYF
TRBV2	17	TRBJ2-7	once	TRBD2	TGTGCCTCTTACTTGGGACTAGCGGTCCGGTACTCCTACGAGCAGTACTTC	CASYLGLAVRYSYEQYF
TRBV27	10	TRBJ2-1	few	-	TGTGCCAGCAGTTACAATGAGCAGTTCTTC	CASSYNEQFF
TRBV6-2/TRBV6-3	14	TRBJ1-2	-	TRBD1	TGTGCCAGCAGCTATACGACAGGGTTCTATGGCTACACCTTC	CASSYTTGFYGYTF
TRBV20-1	13	TRBJ1-5	-	-	TGCAGTGCTAGAGGGGGGGGTAATCAGCCCCAGCATTTT	CSARGGGNQPQHF
TRBV12-3/TRBV12-4	14	TRBJ2-1	-	-	TGTGCCAGCAGCCCCAAGAACAGGGTTACTGAGCAGTTCTTC	CASSPKNRVTEQFF
TRBV6-1	17	TRBJ2-3	-	TRBD2	TGTGCCAGCAGGGGGGGGACGGGAGCTGTTATTTCAGATACGCAGTATTTT	CASRGGTGAVISDTQYF
TRBV2	14	TRBJ2-2	-	-	TGTGCCGGCAGTGATACAGGATTCACCGGGGAGCTGTTTTTT	CAGSDTGFTGELFF
TRBV25-1	16	TRBJ2-7	-	TRBD1	TGTGCCAGCAGTGAATTCAGGGGGCTAACCTCCTACGAGCAGTACTTC	CASSEFRGLTSYEQYF
TRBV7-2	15	TRBJ2-7	few	TRBD2	TGTGCCAGCAGCTCTCGGACGGGGGGAATATACGAGCAGTACTTC	CASSSRTGGIYEQYF
TRBV20-1	13	TRBJ2-5	-	-	TGCAGTGCTGCATGGCCAGCACGGGAGACCCAGTACTTC	CSAAWPARETQYF
TRBV5-1	15	TRBJ2-4	-	-	TGCGCCAGCAACCCAAATCCCGGCACCAAAAACATTCAGTACTTC	CASNPNPGTKNIQYF
TRBV6-1	15	TRBJ1-4	once	-	TGTGCCAGCAGACGATGGTCAGGTTTAGATGAAAAACTGTTTTTT	CASRRWSGLDEKLFF
TRBV11-3	13	TRBJ2-4	few	-	TGTGCCAGCAGCTTAACGGCCAAAAACATTCAGTACTTC	CASSLTAKNIQYF
TRBV30	14	TRBJ2-3	-	TRBD2	TGTGCCTGGAGACTAGCGGGGGCGACAGATACGCAGTATTTT	CAWRLAGATDTQYF
TRBV6-5	16	TRBJ1-5	-	TRBD1	TGTGCCAGCAGTTACGTGGGGACAGGAGACAATCAGCCCCAGCATTTT	CASSYVGTGDNQPQHF
TRBV20-1	13	TRBJ2-2	-	-	TGCAGTGCTTCTAGCGTGAACACCGGGGAGCTGTTTTTT	CSASSVNTGELFF
TRBV19	16	TRBJ1-2	-	-	TGTGCCAGTAGTCCGCGCAAATCTCGAAGAGGATATGGCTACACCTTC	CASSPRKSRRGYGYTF
TRBV12-3/TRBV12-4	13	TRBJ2-7	-	-	TGTGCCAGCAGTTTAGGGGGGCACTACGAGCAGTACTTC	CASSLGGHYEQYF
TRBV12-3/TRBV12-4	20	TRBJ2-1	-	TRBD2	TGTGCCAGCCTTAGCGGCGGTTTAGCGGGGGGGGTTAGCTCCTACAATGAGCAGTTCTTC	CASLSGGLAGGVSSYNEQFF
TRBV28	14	TRBJ1-2	-	TRBD1	TGTGCCAGCAGGCGGGACAGGGTGGGCTATGGCTACACCTTC	CASRRDRVGYGYTF
TRBV19	13	TRBJ1-5	few	-	TGTGCCAGTAGTATAGGGGGCAATCAGCCCCAGCATTTT	CASSIGGNQPQHF
TRBV12-3/TRBV12-4	15	TRBJ2-7	-	TRBD1	TGTGCCAGCAGTCTCAACCTTGGACAGGCCTACGAGCAGTACTTC	CASSLNLGQAYEQYF
TRBV24-1	11	TRBJ2-3	few	-	TGTGCCACCAGTTTGGGAGATACGCAGTATTTT	CATSLGDTQYF
TRBV2	13	TRBJ1-5	-	TRBD1	TGTGCCAGCCTACTGGACAGGGGGATGGACCAGCATTTT	CASLLDRGMDQHF
TRBV20-1	15	TRBJ2-3	few	-	TGCAGTGCTAGGACTCCCACTCAGCGCCTGAATACGCAGTATTTT	CSARTPTQRLNTQYF
TRBV18	16	TRBJ1-5	-	TRBD1	TGTGCCAGCTCATCGGACAGGGATTATAGCAATCAGCCCCAGCATTTT	CASSSDRDYSNQPQHF
TRBV6-1	15	TRBJ2-7	few	-	TGTGCCAGCAGTGAAGTAGTCAGGTCCCACTACGAGCAGTACTTC	CASSEVVRSHYEQYF
TRBV19	13	TRBJ1-3	-	-	TGTGCCACCAAGATATCCTCTGGAAACACCATATATTTT	CATKISSGNTIYF
TRBV30	14	TRBJ2-7	-	-	TGTGCCTGGAATAGTATCGGGCCAACCTACGAGCAGTACTTC	CAWNSIGPTYEQYF
TRBV18	14	TRBJ2-1	-	TRBD2	TGTGCCAGCTCAGGGGTGAGCGGGGGAGGTGAGCAGTTCTTC	CASSGVSGGGEQFF
TRBV18	15	TRBJ1-1	-	TRBD1	TGTGCCAGCTCACCCCGGGACAGGCAGAACACTGAAGCTTTCTTT	CASSPRDRQNTEAFF